The next 26 T cell receptor beta chains were all read from a single sample in a study of radiotherapy plus CTLA-4 blockade in lung cancer. Profiling relied on immunoSEQ multiplex PCR, and the TCRdb table lists in-frame clones only, not all of them. This table has 43,000 or so clones, approximately 73% appearing once. Sample: peripheral blood, taken from a patient treated with radiotherapy plus ipilimumab. The receptors come from a human donor with non-small cell lung cancer who had a complete response to radiotherapy plus ipilimumab.

The genes are TRBV7-2 and TRBJ1-4; a possible D gene is TRBD1 (6 bases). This CDR3 is 15 amino acids long. The germline CDR1 and CDR2 sequences are SGHTA and FQGNSA. V was trimmed by 4 bases and J by 8 bases, leaving 17 bases between them. The CDR3 DNA is TGTGCCAGCAGCTCGGACAGCTTGGGAAAGGAAAAACTGTTTTTT. Residues: CASSSDSLGKEKLFF.

The chain couples TRBV21-1 to TRBJ2-7; the table's D call, TRBD1, was not checked against the DNA. TRBV21-1 is marked as a pseudogene. This CDR3 comprises 19 residues. In DNA form, the CDR3 reads TGTGCCAGCAGCAGACCCCCCGGAAGACAGGGTTCGGGACTCTACGAGCAGTACTTC. Amino acid sequence: CASSRPPGRQGSGLYEQYF.

This chain links TRBV6-5 with TRBJ1-2, with D maybe TRBD1 (5 bases). Trimming stripped 4 bases from V and 8 bases from J, with 14 bases between. Germline CDR1 is MNHEY and CDR2 is SVGAGI. CDR3 size: 13 residues. CDR3 DNA sequence: TGTGCCAGCAGTTCCCCTTGGACACCAGGCTACACCTTC. It codes for CASSSPWTPGYTF.

This clone came up a few times. The V call is TRBV28, the J call TRBJ1-3, with D possibly being TRBD1 (5 bases). The CDR3 consists of 12 residues. The germline V gene encodes CDR1 MDHEN and CDR2 SYDVKM. Trimming cost V 5 bases and J 8 bases, with 10 bases left between them. CDR3 loop: CASSGGVYTIYF. The CDR3, as DNA: TGTGCCAGCAGTGGGGGGGTGTACACCATATATTTT.

The chain joins TRBV11-2 to TRBJ2-2; TRBD1 aligns across 10 bases. CDR3 length equals 15 residues. Germline V gene data show CDR1 as SGHAT and CDR2 as FQNNGV. Losses at the gene ends were 5 bases for V and 8 bases for J; bases not matched to a gene: 8. As DNA, the CDR3 is TGTGCCAGCAGCCCAACGGACAGGGGGAGGGGGGAGCTGTTTTTT. Translated: CASSPTDRGRGELFF.

The chain recombines TRBV18 with TRBJ2-1; D may be TRBD2 (6 bases). Germline V gene lookup returns CDR1 KGHSH and CDR2 LQKENI. The ends were cut back, 1 base at V and 7 bases at J, with 11 bases in the middle. This CDR3 has 14 amino acids. The CDR3 here is CASSPQGLENEQFF. The CDR3 nucleotides read TGTGCCAGCTCACCACAGGGACTGGAGAATGAGCAGTTCTTC.

The CDR3 sequence is CASAGLAGRASYNEQFF. The CDR3 nucleotides are TGTGCCAGTGCGGGACTAGCGGGACGCGCATCCTACAATGAGCAGTTCTTC. This chain joins TRBV19 and TRBJ2-1; TRBD2 matches 13 bases. The CDR3 has 17 amino acids. Germline V CDR1 and CDR2: LNHDA, SQIVND (reference sequence). V lost 8 bases to trimming and J lost 1 base; unmatched junction nucleotides: 8.

The chain employs TRBV19 and TRBJ2-1; the match to TRBD2 covers 13 bases. J gave up 10 bases and V 6 bases, and 6 bases lay outside the gene matches. This CDR3 is built from 14 residues. CDR1 is LNHDA and CDR2 is SQIVND in the germline V gene (reference sequence). CDR3 sequence: CASRLAGGPGEQFF. The DNA of the CDR3 is TGTGCCAGTAGACTAGCGGGAGGGCCGGGGGAGCAGTTCTTC.

V gene TRBV19 combines with J gene TRBJ2-3; 11 bases align to TRBD1. Per germline, CDR1 LNHDA and CDR2 SQIVND (reference sequence). The CDR3 runs to 12 residues. The V gene end was trimmed by 7 bases and the J gene end by 11 bases; junction bases not matched to a gene: 5. Here the CDR3 reads CASNTGTGGQYF. The CDR3 DNA reads as TGTGCCAGTAATACCGGGACAGGGGGGCAGTATTTT.

The rearrangement links TRBV18 to TRBJ2-7, with 8 bases fitting TRBD2. Per germline, CDR1 KGHSH and CDR2 LQKENI. The CDR3 runs 14 residues. With 3 bases clipped from V and 5 bases from J, the junction kept 6 bases outside the gene matches. The DNA for the CDR3 is TGTGCCAGCTCACCGGTGGGACTAGGAAACGAGCAGTACTTC. It translates to CASSPVGLGNEQYF.

The chain recombines TRBV28 with TRBJ1-1, with TRBD1 identical over 9 bases. J gave up 5 bases and V 11 bases, and 12 bases lay outside the gene matches. Germline values: CDR1 MDHEN, CDR2 SYDVKM. There are 14 residues in the CDR3. The CDR3 region has the DNA TGTGCCGGCAAAGACAGGGGGTTTGAAACTGAAGCTTTCTTT. It is translated as CAGKDRGFETEAFF.

The chain employs TRBV5-6 and TRBJ2-3; 14 nucleotides align to TRBD2. Losses at the gene ends were 1 base for V and 3 bases for J; bases not matched to a gene: 10. CDR1 is SGHDT, CDR2 YYEEEE, per germline. The CDR3 loop spans 19 amino acids. The CDR3 reads CASSLYSTSGGAGTDTQYF. The CDR3 nucleotides are TGTGCCAGCAGCTTGTACTCGACTAGCGGGGGGGCCGGTACAGATACGCAGTATTTT. The full variable domain, completed using reference TRBV5-6 and TRBJ2-3, is DAGVTQSPTHLIKTRGQQVTLRCSPKSGHDTVSWYQQALGQGPQFIFQYYEEEERQRGNFPDRFSGHQFPNYSSELNVNALLLGDSALYLCASSLYSTSGGAGTDTQYFGPGTRLTVL.

The CDR3 loop reads CASSIGGTGGELFF. CDR3 in DNA: TGTGCCAGCAGCATTGGGGGGACCGGCGGGGAGCTGTTTTTT. The chain joins TRBV7-3 to TRBJ2-2, with a weak D call TRBD2 (6 bases). The CDR3 runs 14 residues. In germline, CDR1 is SGHTA, CDR2 FQGTGA. The germline V and J ends were trimmed by 5 bases and 7 bases, with 14 bases remaining between them.

The chain combines TRBV27 with TRBJ2-7, with 12 nucleotides matching TRBD1. The CDR3 has 20 amino acids. Germline CDR1 is MNHEY and CDR2 is SMNVEV (reference sequence). V was clipped by 1 base and J by 6 bases; unmatched bases: 19. The CDR3 DNA reads as TGTGCCAGCAGTTTATTTTCGCGTGGGACAGGGGGCGCAAGGGGGCGCGAGCAGTACTTC. Its protein is CASSLFSRGTGGARGREQYF.

The CDR3 protein is CASSSSTGGNQPQHF. The CDR3 nucleotides are TGTGCCAGCAGTTCCTCGACAGGGGGGAATCAGCCCCAGCATTTT. V gene TRBV27 combines with J gene TRBJ1-5, with 9 positions matching TRBD1. Germline trimming cut 4 bases from V and 4 bases from J; bases unmatched to any gene: 5. This CDR3 contains 15 residues. CDR1 and CDR2 (germline): MNHEY, SMNVEV (reference sequence).

This clone was counted between two and nine times. The CDR3 is CASRTLTAMNTEAFF. CDR3 coding DNA: TGTGCCAGCAGAACCTTGACAGCAATGAACACTGAAGCTTTCTTT. V usage is TRBV27 and J usage is TRBJ1-1; TRBD1 might be the D (5 bases). With 6 bases removed from V and 0 bases from J, the gap between germline ends came to 14 bases. CDR3 length equals 15 residues. Germline V lookup: CDR1 MNHEY, CDR2 SMNVEV (reference sequence).

The chain employs TRBV28 and TRBJ1-5, with 8 positions matching TRBD1. From germline, CDR1 is MDHEN and CDR2 SYDVKM. After removal of 5 bases from V and 2 bases from J, the junction contained 2 bases not matched to a gene. CDR3 length: 14 residues. This CDR3 reads CASSLDRGNQPQHF. As DNA, the CDR3 is TGTGCCAGCAGTCTGGACAGGGGCAATCAGCCCCAGCATTTT.

This rearrangement joins TRBV6-5 to TRBJ1-4, with 7 bases lining up with TRBD1. Germline V gives CDR1 MNHEY, CDR2 SVGAGI. This CDR3 is 16 amino acids long. The V gene end was trimmed by 1 base and the J gene end by 4 bases; junction bases not matched to a gene: 6. The CDR3 here is CASSYYSGTVNEKLFF. For the CDR3, the DNA is TGTGCCAGCAGTTACTACTCAGGGACAGTTAATGAAAAACTGTTTTTT.

In this sample, this clone turned up a few times. The gene calls are TRBV4-1 and TRBJ2-7, with TRBD1 identical over 9 bases. The CDR3 has 15 residues. Germline CDR1 reads MGHRA; CDR2 reads YSYEKL. Trimming cost V 1 base and J 3 bases; bases outside gene matches: 4. Written as DNA, the CDR3 is TGCGCCAGCAGCCAAGCCCACAGGGGGCACTACGAGCAGTACTTC. Residues: CASSQAHRGHYEQYF.

This clone was picked up one time. The chain is built from TRBV6-5 and TRBJ2-5, with 11 bases lining up with TRBD2. The J call may be incorrect, as the DNA end agrees better with TRBJ2-7. This CDR3 contains 14 residues. In germline, CDR1 is MNHEY, CDR2 SVGAGI. CDR3 nucleotide sequence: TGTGCCAGCAGAGGGACTAGCGGAGGCTACGAGCAGTACTTC. Translated: CASRGTSGGYEQYF.

This clone was seen only a few times. The chain joins TRBV28 to TRBJ2-1; 7 positions match TRBD2. Trimming at V came to 4 bases and at J to 1 base, leaving 4 bases not matched to a gene. In germline, CDR1 is MDHEN, CDR2 SYDVKM. The CDR3 runs 15 residues. The CDR3, as DNA: TGTGCCAGCAGTTCAACGGGACTATCCTACAATGAGCAGTTCTTC. Translated: CASSSTGLSYNEQFF.

This chain links TRBV18 with TRBJ2-7, with 8 bases that match TRBD2. This CDR3 is built from 15 residues. Germline CDR1 is KGHSH and CDR2 is LQKENI. Trimming took 4 bases from V and 0 from J; bases not matched to a gene: 5. CDR3 in DNA: TGTGCCAGCTCACACACTAGCGGAAACTCCTACGAGCAGTACTTC. It is translated as CASSHTSGNSYEQYF.

The genes are TRBV7-2 and TRBJ2-1; 9 nucleotides agree with TRBD2. Looked up from germline, CDR1 is SGHTA and CDR2 is FQGNSA. The CDR3 has 16 residues. J was trimmed by 4 bases and V by 6 bases; bases with no gene match: 10. The CDR3 reads CASRSDSGGSYNEQFF. The CDR3 region has the DNA TGTGCCAGCAGATCAGATAGCGGGGGCTCTTACAATGAGCAGTTCTTC.

CDR3 region: CASSLNGGDYEQYF. The CDR3 DNA sequence: TGTGCCAGCAGCTTGAACGGGGGGGACTACGAGCAGTACTTC. V is TRBV5-6 and J is TRBJ2-5; 8 positions match TRBD2. The J call is doubtful: the DNA matches TRBJ2-7 better. The CDR3 totals 14 residues. Looked up from germline, CDR1 is SGHDT and CDR2 is YYEEEE.

The CDR3 sequence is CASSWTLNEQYF. CDR3 DNA sequence: TGTGCCAGCAGCTGGACTCTAAACGAGCAGTACTTC. The V and J genes are TRBV7-9 and TRBJ2-7; possibly TRBD2 for D (5 bases). CDR3 size: 12 residues. The germline V and J ends were trimmed by 4 bases and 5 bases, with 9 bases remaining between them. CDR1 is SEHNR and CDR2 is FQNEAQ in the germline V gene (reference sequence).

This chain links TRBV19 with TRBJ2-1; D possibly corresponds to TRBD2 (7 bases). Germline V gene lookup returns CDR1 LNHDA and CDR2 SQIVND (reference sequence). Between the trimmed V and J ends, which lost 4 bases and 9 bases, there was a span of 19 bases. CDR3 length equals 15 residues. CDR3 in amino acids: CASSRGGAGVPEQFF. The CDR3 DNA sequence: TGTGCCAGTAGTAGGGGGGGCGCGGGAGTACCTGAGCAGTTCTTC.